Listed below are T cell receptor beta chains from one sample, sequenced in a study of control samples from healthy donors and cancer patients. Produced via immunoSEQ multiplex PCR; TCRdb's table is partial and in-frame only. The profile shows around 120,000 clones, approximately 93% of them singletons. What was sequenced was blood. The source is a man under 40 in good health. The CDR3 runs from the conserved cysteine through the conserved F or W. The D gene is left open where the match is weak. Expanded clones get a size class; other rows say once, few or many, or leave the size out.

CDR3	DNA	V	D	J	length	size
CASSLRGLGQDGYTF	TGCGCCAGCAGCTTGCGGGGATTAGGACAGGATGGCTACACCTTC	TRBV5-1	TRBD1	TRBJ1-2	15	-
CASSYSTQGGGTQYF	TGTGCCAGCAGTTACTCGACCCAGGGAGGAGGGACCCAGTACTTC	TRBV6-5	-	TRBJ2-5	15	-
CASSLDTGRYNEQFF	TGTGCCAGCAGCTTAGATACAGGGCGATACAATGAGCAGTTCTTC	TRBV7-2	-	TRBJ2-1	15	-
CASSLGQGNEQFF	TGTGCCAGCAGCTTAGGACAGGGGAATGAGCAGTTCTTC	TRBV11-2	TRBD1	TRBJ2-1	13	-
CASSPGQGTGELFF	TGCGCCAGCAGCCCGGGACAGGGGACCGGGGAGCTGTTTTTT	TRBV5-1	TRBD1	TRBJ2-2	14	-
CASSYVRAVGIYGYTF	TGTGCCAGCAGCTATGTCCGGGCCGTAGGGATTTATGGCTACACCTTC	TRBV5-8	-	TRBJ1-2	16	-
CASSLEGGSGYTF	TGCGCCAGCAGCTTGGAGGGGGGGAGCGGCTACACCTTC	TRBV5-1	-	TRBJ1-2	13	-
CASSRVLAGGLEDTQYF	TGCGCCAGCAGCCGTGTCCTAGCGGGGGGGCTGGAAGATACGCAGTATTTT	TRBV5-1	TRBD2	TRBJ2-3	17	-
CASSRGQGGAGNTIYF	TGCGCCAGCAGCCGGGGCCAGGGAGGTGCCGGAAACACCATATATTTT	TRBV23-1	-	TRBJ1-3	16	-
CASSRGPIDTQYF	TGTGCCAGCAGTCGAGGACCGATAGATACGCAGTATTTT	TRBV6-5	-	TRBJ2-3	13	once
CAHGDPRGVGTGELFF	TGTGCCCACGGGGACCCGAGAGGGGTCGGGACCGGGGAGCTGTTTTTT	TRBV28	-	TRBJ2-2	16	once
CASSLPTQGGNEQFF	TGCGCCAGCAGCTTGCCAACGCAGGGGGGCAATGAGCAGTTCTTC	TRBV5-1	-	TRBJ2-1	15	-
CASSWTAGNTIYF	TGTGCCAGCAGTTGGACAGCCGGAAACACCATATATTTT	TRBV6-5	-	TRBJ1-3	13	-
CASIPASDGTGELFF	TGTGCCAGTATCCCGGCTAGCGACGGCACCGGGGAGCTGTTTTTT	TRBV19	-	TRBJ2-2	15	-
CASSLGAATANYGYTF	TGTGCCAGCAGCTTAGGGGCAGCTACAGCTAACTATGGCTACACCTTC	TRBV7-9	-	TRBJ1-2	16	-
CASRRSRTGGDTNEKLFF	TGTGCCAGCAGACGATCCAGGACAGGGGGGGATACTAATGAAAAACTGTTTTTT	TRBV28	TRBD1	TRBJ1-4	18	-
CAISESIQGRGGEQYF	TGTGCCATCAGTGAGTCAATACAGGGACGCGGAGGGGAGCAGTACTTC	TRBV10-3	-	TRBJ2-7	16	-
CASSGGQPYEQYF	TGTGCCAGCAGCGGCGGACAGCCCTACGAGCAGTACTTC	TRBV5-5	-	TRBJ2-7	13	-
CASSETSEERELFF	TGTGCCAGCAGTGAGACTAGCGAGGAGAGGGAGCTGTTTTTT	TRBV6-1	TRBD2	TRBJ2-2	14	few
CAISDGEGTEAFF	TGTGCCATCAGTGATGGTGAGGGCACTGAAGCTTTCTTT	TRBV10-3	-	TRBJ1-1	13	-
CASSLATSGGALDTQYF	TGCGCCAGCAGCTTGGCGACTAGCGGGGGGGCCTTAGATACGCAGTATTTT	TRBV5-1	TRBD2	TRBJ2-3	17	-
CASSLGTQYNEQFF	TGTGCCAGCAGCCTAGGAACTCAGTACAATGAGCAGTTCTTC	TRBV7-3	-	TRBJ2-1	14	-
CASSDRASATDTQYF	TGTGCCAGCAGTGACAGGGCTAGCGCAACAGATACGCAGTATTTT	TRBV6-4	-	TRBJ2-3	15	-
CASLQGGRITDTQYF	TGTGCCAGTCTACAGGGGGGGCGGATCACAGATACGCAGTATTTT	TRBV6-5	-	TRBJ2-3	15	-
CASSLEAGGPEVQYF	TGTGCCAGCAGCTTAGAGGCAGGGGGTCCGGAGGTGCAGTACTTC	TRBV7-9	TRBD1	TRBJ2-7	15	-
CASSFRLSYEQYF	TGTGCCAGCAGTTTCCGGTTGTCCTACGAGCAGTACTTC	TRBV28	-	TRBJ2-7	13	-
CASSAGLAFTDTQYF	TGTGCCAGCAGCGCCGGACTAGCCTTCACAGATACGCAGTATTTT	TRBV3-1/TRBV3-2	TRBD2	TRBJ2-3	15	-
CASSLAASGNTIYF	TGCGCCAGCAGCTTGGCCGCCTCTGGAAACACCATATATTTT	TRBV5-1	-	TRBJ1-3	14	-
CAWSVGNFPREPGNTIYF	TGTGCCTGGAGTGTAGGGAATTTTCCCAGAGAACCTGGAAACACCATATATTTT	TRBV30	-	TRBJ1-3	18	-
CASSPRENTEAFF	TGTGCCAGCTCACCCCGGGAGAACACTGAAGCTTTCTTT	TRBV18	-	TRBJ1-1	13	-
CASSTSTGTAYEQYF	TGCGCCAGCAGTACCAGTACCGGGACAGCCTACGAGCAGTACTTC	TRBV5-1	TRBD1	TRBJ2-7	15	once
CASSVVAGGSLETQYF	TGTGCCAGCAGCGTAGTTGCGGGGGGGAGCCTAGAGACCCAGTACTTC	TRBV9	TRBD2	TRBJ2-5	16	-
CASSLSRGMTEAFF	TGTGCCAGCAGTTTAAGTAGGGGCATGACTGAAGCTTTCTTT	TRBV28	-	TRBJ1-1	14	-
CASSQVGAQETQYF	TGTGCCAGCAGCCAAGTCGGGGCTCAAGAGACCCAGTACTTC	TRBV14	-	TRBJ2-5	14	-
CASRPRAQETQYF	TGTGCCAGCAGACCTAGGGCGCAGGAGACCCAGTACTTC	TRBV7-6	-	TRBJ2-5	13	-
CASGGGLDFTGELFF	TGTGCCAGCGGAGGGGGATTGGATTTCACCGGGGAGCTGTTTTTT	TRBV2	-	TRBJ2-2	15	-
CASSLYQGGNSPLHF	TGTGCCAGCAGCTTGTATCAGGGGGGTAATTCACCCCTCCACTTT	TRBV5-6	TRBD1	TRBJ1-6	15	-
CASSLKLPGQGAHEQYF	TGTGCCAGCAGTTTAAAGTTACCGGGACAGGGGGCCCACGAGCAGTACTTC	TRBV28	TRBD1	TRBJ2-7	17	-
CASSWANNEQFF	TGTGCCAGCAGTTGGGCGAACAATGAGCAGTTCTTC	TRBV7-8	-	TRBJ2-1	12	-
CARSLGGGSYGYTF	TGTGCCCGCAGCTTAGGGGGGGGAAGCTATGGCTACACCTTC	TRBV11-2	-	TRBJ1-2	14	once
CATSRAGKGYTF	TGTGCCACCAGCAGGGCCGGGAAGGGCTACACCTTC	TRBV15	-	TRBJ1-2	12	-
CASSPCDRGKGTQYF	TGTGCCAGCAGTCCGTGTGACAGGGGGAAAGGGACCCAGTACTTC	TRBV28	TRBD1	TRBJ2-5	15	-
CASSTHQGANTEAFF	TGTGCCAGCAGCACCCATCAGGGGGCGAACACTGAAGCTTTCTTT	TRBV21-1	-	TRBJ1-1	15	-
CASGGNNEQFF	TGTGCCAGCGGGGGCAACAATGAGCAGTTCTTC	TRBV28	-	TRBJ2-1	11	-
CASSLRRWTKNIQYF	TGTGCCAGCAGTCTGCGACGGTGGACCAAAAACATTCAGTACTTC	TRBV12-1	-	TRBJ2-4	15	-
CATSDSAGATDTQYF	TGTGCCACCAGTGATTCGGCGGGGGCCACTGATACGCAGTATTTT	TRBV24-1	-	TRBJ2-3	15	few
CASSPLAGSSYNEQFF	TGTGCCAGCAGCCCCCTAGCGGGTTCCTCCTACAATGAGCAGTTCTTC	TRBV11-2	TRBD2	TRBJ2-1	16	-
CASSRWGGQVDGYTF	TGTGCCAGCAGCCGGTGGGGGGGACAGGTGGATGGCTACACCTTC	TRBV27	TRBD1	TRBJ1-2	15	-
CASSLGGVKNIQYF	TGTGCCAGCAGCTTGGGGGGCGTCAAAAACATTCAGTACTTC	TRBV5-4	-	TRBJ2-4	14	-
CASSQDRGMGEYGYTF	TGTGCCAGCAGCCAAGATAGGGGAATGGGGGAATATGGCTACACCTTC	TRBV3-1/TRBV3-2	-	TRBJ1-2	16	once
CASSHPGVREQYF	TGTGCCAGCAGCCACCCGGGAGTTCGGGAGCAGTACTTC	TRBV7-2	-	TRBJ2-7	13	-
CAWSYRTGITHNEQFF	TGTGCCTGGAGTTACCGGACAGGGATCACCCACAATGAGCAGTTCTTC	TRBV30	TRBD1	TRBJ2-1	16	once
CASTRGGVTDTQYF	TGTGCCAGCACGCGCGGGGGGGTAACAGATACGCAGTATTTT	TRBV27	TRBD2	TRBJ2-3	14	-
CASSIPLLGSGSSNEQFF	TGTGCCAGTAGTATCCCCCTCCTGGGGAGCGGGTCCTCCAATGAGCAGTTCTTC	TRBV19	-	TRBJ2-1	18	-
CASSQGFQVNYGYTF	TGCGCCAGCAGCCAGGGGTTTCAGGTTAACTATGGCTACACCTTC	TRBV5-1	-	TRBJ1-2	15	once
CASRKDRFITEAFF	TGTGCCAGCAGGAAGGACAGATTTATCACTGAAGCTTTCTTT	TRBV2	-	TRBJ1-1	14	-
CASSSVRLPRETQYF	TGTGCCAGCAGTTCCGTCCGACTACCCCGGGAGACCCAGTACTTC	TRBV28	-	TRBJ2-5	15	-